Listed here are 21 T cell receptor beta chains from one sample, sequenced in a study of T cells after yellow fever vaccination. MiXCR, run by TCRdb on the 5' RACE reads, gives a single entry per CDR3 protein. This sample carries roughly 500,000 distinct CDR3 sequences, 15% to 20% of them seen once, and the ten largest clones take approximately 15%. The sample here was PBMCs, taken 15 days after the yellow fever booster vaccination. The receptors shown here come from a man aged 25 to 40 who received the YFV17D yellow fever vaccine.

The CDR3 loop is CSVEDGLAGTANTGELFF. The CDR3 DNA reads TGCAGCGTTGAAGACGGACTAGCGGGGACCGCGAACACCGGGGAGCTGTTTTTT. V is TRBV29-1 and J is TRBJ2-2; 12 bases line up with TRBD2. The CDR3 runs to 18 residues. Losses at the gene ends were 0 bases for V and 0 bases for J; bases not matched to a gene: 5. Germline assignment: CDR1 SQVTM and CDR2 ANQGSEA.

This clonotype has more than one count but fewer than ten. The chain joins TRBV19 to TRBJ1-2; D is unresolved. Trimming cost V 5 bases and J 2 bases, with 18 bases left between them. Per the germline V gene, CDR1 is LNHDA and CDR2 is SQIVND (reference sequence). This CDR3 region has 16 residues. The CDR3 here is CASSRYFTSGNYGYTF. CDR3 coding DNA: TGTGCCAGTAGTCGGTACTTTACCTCGGGCAACTATGGCTACACCTTC.

This clonotype was detected only a few times. The J gene is TRBJ2-5, the V gene TRBV5-1; D might be TRBD2 (5 bases). This CDR3 contains 14 residues. V was cut by 8 bases and J by 2 bases, with 16 bases left in between. The germline V gene encodes CDR1 SGHRS and CDR2 YFSETQ. CDR3 in DNA: TGCGCCAGTACCGTGGGCGGGCCTCAAGAGACCCAGTACTTC. It yields the protein CASTVGGPQETQYF.

This rearrangement joins TRBV20-1 to TRBJ2-1; 10 bases map to TRBD1. The CDR3 sequence is 14 residues long. Losses at the gene ends were 6 bases for V and 2 bases for J; bases not matched to a gene: 4. Per germline, CDR1 DFQATT and CDR2 SNEGSKA (reference sequence). The CDR3 coding sequence is TGCAGTGCAGAAGGACAGGGGGCCTACAATGAGCAGTTCTTC. Translated: CSAEGQGAYNEQFF.

This clonotype has ten or more counts. V gene TRBV20-1 combines with J gene TRBJ2-3, with 8 bases matching TRBD1. Germline trimming cut 5 bases from V and 0 bases from J; bases unmatched to any gene: 4. Germline V gives CDR1 DFQATT, CDR2 SNEGSKA (reference sequence). This CDR3 is built from 14 residues. The CDR3 protein is CSASGTGSTDTQYF. CDR3 sequence (DNA): TGCAGTGCTTCCGGGACAGGTAGCACAGATACGCAGTATTTT.

The sample holds a few counts of this clonotype. This sequence joins TRBV5-1 and TRBJ1-1, with D hard to call. V dropped 1 base and J dropped 3 bases, with 10 bases sitting between them. Looked up from germline, CDR1 is SGHRS and CDR2 is YFSETQ. This CDR3 has 14 residues. CDR3 sequence (DNA): TGCGCCAGCAGCTTGCACGGACGGGACACTGAAGCTTTCTTT. As protein: CASSLHGRDTEAFF.

This clonotype showed up just a few times. This chain joins TRBV29-1 and TRBJ2-2, with D perhaps being TRBD1 or TRBD2 (5 bases each). The CDR3 loop spans 14 amino acids. V lost 4 bases and J 2 bases, leaving 11 bases between the germline ends. The germline V gene encodes CDR1 SQVTM and CDR2 ANQGSEA. In DNA, the CDR3 is TGCAGCGTTGGGGTAGGGACCAACACCGGGGAGCTGTTTTTT. This codes for CSVGVGTNTGELFF.

This clonotype was picked up a small number of times. The chain combines TRBV7-2 with TRBJ2-1; 9 positions match TRBD2. Looked up from germline, CDR1 is SGHTA and CDR2 is FQGNSA. V shed 5 bases, J shed 2 bases, and the junction held 7 bases outside the gene matches. This CDR3 has 16 amino acids. The CDR3 nucleotides read TGTGCCAGCAGCCCAGTGGCGGGAGGGCCCTACAATGAGCAGTTCTTC. Translating gives CASSPVAGGPYNEQFF.

The chain uses TRBV20-1 and TRBJ2-2; TRBD1 might be the D (6 bases). The CDR3 runs 14 residues. The germline V and J ends were trimmed by 3 bases and 6 bases, with 14 bases remaining between them. Germline loops: CDR1 DFQATT, CDR2 SNEGSKA (reference sequence). CDR3 DNA: TGCAGTGCTAGGTTTACAGGGTCTTCCGGGGAGCTGTTTTTT. It translates to CSARFTGSSGELFF.

This chain joins TRBV20-1 and TRBJ2-7; D perhaps matches TRBD2 (5 bases). CDR1 DFQATT and CDR2 SNEGSKA come from the germline V gene (reference sequence). The CDR3 is made up of 16 amino acids. V lost 3 bases, J lost 2 bases, and 20 bases lay in between. This CDR3 is CSASGVATQTPYEQYF. CDR3 bases: TGCAGTGCTAGTGGGGTAGCGACTCAAACCCCCTACGAGCAGTACTTC.

The J gene is TRBJ2-1, the V gene TRBV6-1; D possibly matches TRBD1 or TRBD2 (6 bases each). CDR3 length: 16 residues. Looked up from germline, CDR1 is MNHNS and CDR2 is SASEGT. With 2 bases removed from V and 4 bases from J, the gap between germline ends came to 15 bases. CDR3: CASSEFSPGAYNEQFF. The DNA for the CDR3 is TGTGCCAGCAGTGAATTCTCCCCGGGGGCATACAATGAGCAGTTCTTC.

The table lists this clonotype with a few counts. The chain uses TRBV12-3 or TRBV12-4 and TRBJ2-1, with D possibly matching TRBD2 (6 bases). V gave up 3 bases and J gave up 8 bases, with 14 bases separating them. CDR3 length equals 14 residues. The CDR3 is CASSFSSGGDEQFF. The DNA of the CDR3 is TGTGCCAGCAGTTTTTCATCCGGCGGGGATGAGCAGTTCTTC.

A few counts support this clonotype. The chain has TRBV12-3 or TRBV12-4 and TRBJ2-2; 12 bases are a match to TRBD2. Trimming took 5 bases from V and 4 from J; bases not matched to a gene: 5. This CDR3 has 16 amino acids. The CDR3 coding sequence is TGTGCCAGCAGTCCTAGCGGGAGGGCTGGCACCGGGGAGCTGTTTTTT. Its translation: CASSPSGRAGTGELFF.

This clonotype was counted a few times. The genes are TRBV28 and TRBJ2-1; D is perhaps TRBD1 (6 bases). The CDR3 spans 16 residues. The V gene's germline CDR1 is MDHEN and CDR2 SYDVKM. V was pared by 3 bases and J by 0 bases, with 12 bases between. The CDR3 sequence: CASSFYGRGSYNEQFF. CDR3 in DNA: TGTGCCAGCAGTTTTTACGGCAGGGGCTCCTACAATGAGCAGTTCTTC.

The sample holds a few counts of this clonotype. The rearrangement joins TRBV27 to TRBJ2-1; 10 nucleotides line up with TRBD2. Germline loops: CDR1 MNHEY, CDR2 SMNVEV (reference sequence). V was clipped by 4 bases and J by 8 bases; unmatched bases: 5. The CDR3 is 14 amino acids. CDR3 loop: CASSSPSGSDEQFF. The CDR3 region has the DNA TGTGCCAGCAGTTCTCCTAGCGGGAGTGATGAGCAGTTCTTC.

This rearrangement joins TRBV7-9 to TRBJ2-1, with 9 bases aligning to TRBD1. There are 15 residues in the CDR3. Trimming removed 3 bases from V and 8 bases from J; junction bases left unmatched: 8. CDR1 and CDR2 from the germline V gene are SEHNR and FQNEAQ (reference sequence). This CDR3 reads CASSFGQGYRDEQFF. CDR3 nucleotides: TGTGCCAGCAGCTTCGGACAGGGGTACAGGGATGAGCAGTTCTTC.

The rearrangement uses TRBV9 and TRBJ2-1, with D unclear. Deletions cut 0 bases from V and 9 bases from J, with 10 bases between. The CDR3 runs 13 residues. Germline CDR1 is SGDLS and CDR2 is YYNGEE. CDR3 bases: TGTGCCAGCAGCGTAGCGGCAGCCGGTGAGCAGTTCTTC. This gives the protein CASSVAAAGEQFF.

The rearrangement links TRBV12-3 or TRBV12-4 to TRBJ2-5; possibly TRBD2 for D (7 bases). The CDR3 is 13 residues long. With 8 bases removed from V and 6 bases from J, the gap between germline ends came to 16 bases. CDR3 sequence reads: CASGGGAFKTQYF. The CDR3 bases are TGTGCCAGCGGGGGGGGGGCCTTCAAGACCCAGTACTTC.

The chain has TRBV5-1 and TRBJ2-1; 9 bases agree with TRBD2. The V gene's germline CDR1 is SGHRS and CDR2 YFSETQ. The CDR3 is 16 amino acids. V trimming: 1 base; J trimming: 3 bases; junction bases outside the gene matches: 5. The CDR3 reads CASSLLAGDNYNEQFF. CDR3 nucleotides: TGCGCCAGCAGCTTGTTAGCGGGAGATAACTACAATGAGCAGTTCTTC.

This sequence joins TRBV20-1 and TRBJ2-3; TRBD2 matches at 7 bases. This CDR3 region has 14 residues. The germline CDR1 and CDR2 sequences are DFQATT and SNEGSKA (reference sequence). With 6 bases clipped from V and 3 bases from J, the junction kept 9 bases outside the gene matches. DNA for the CDR3: TGCAGTGCGTCAGAGGGTAGCGGGACAGATACGCAGTATTTT. Translation gives CSASEGSGTDTQYF.

This clonotype was observed a few times. The CDR3 sequence: CASYDRGYNEQFF. The CDR3 DNA reads TGTGCCAGCTACGACAGGGGTTACAATGAGCAGTTCTTC. V gene TRBV10-3 combines with J gene TRBJ2-1, with 8 bases lining up with TRBD1. CDR3 length: 13 residues. Germline V CDR1 and CDR2: ENHRY, SYGVKD. V shed 10 bases, J shed 4 bases, and the junction held 6 bases outside the gene matches.